This T cell receptor beta chain appears in the sequencing data of a study of T cells after yellow fever vaccination. Whole-study findings and limits: A small proportion of clonotypes was detected in both the CD4 and CD8 compartments. Post-booster repertoires contained most primary-vaccination clones again (roughly 96% CD4, roughly 91% CD8).

The TCR cDNA carried a universal primer site and UMIs from 5'RACE template switching. TCRdb itself ran the 5' RACE reads through MiXCR, one entry per CDR3 protein. The sample carries about 300,000 distinct CDR3 sequences, 7.5% to 9% recorded once. Turning to this clonotype: The antigen is not known.

The material sequenced was CD4+ T cells sorted from PBMCs, taken 5 days after the yellow fever booster vaccination. This receptor was obtained from a man younger than 35 who received the YFV17D yellow fever vaccine.

Here the CDR3 DNA reads TGCGCCAGCAGCCAATTTTTGGGTGCCGTGTACGAGCAGTACTTC. Its protein is CASSQFLGAVYEQYF. The chain employs TRBV4-1 and TRBJ2-7; unclear D gene. Trimming pared 2 bases from V and 4 bases from J, leaving 15 bases between. CDR3 length equals 15 residues. Germline CDR1 reads MGHRA; CDR2 reads YSYEKL.